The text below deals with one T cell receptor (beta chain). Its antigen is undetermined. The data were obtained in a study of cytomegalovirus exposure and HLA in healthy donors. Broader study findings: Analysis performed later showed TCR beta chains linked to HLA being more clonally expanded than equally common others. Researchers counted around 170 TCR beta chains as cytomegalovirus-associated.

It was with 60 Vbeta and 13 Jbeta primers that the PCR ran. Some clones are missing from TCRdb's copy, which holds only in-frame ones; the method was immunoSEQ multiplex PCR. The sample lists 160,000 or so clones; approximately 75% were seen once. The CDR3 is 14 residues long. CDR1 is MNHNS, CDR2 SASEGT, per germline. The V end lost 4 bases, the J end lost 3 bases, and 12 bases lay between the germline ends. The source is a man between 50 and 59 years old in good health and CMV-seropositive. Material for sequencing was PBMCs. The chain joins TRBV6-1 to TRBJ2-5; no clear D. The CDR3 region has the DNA TGTGCCAGCAGTGCCCAGTCCAGGAAAGAGACCCAGTACTTC. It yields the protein CASSAQSRKETQYF.